The next 24 T cell receptor beta chains were all read from a single sample in a study of blood T cell repertoires in COVID-19. Assay used: immunoSEQ multiplex PCR; TCRdb lists only in-frame clones, some missing. The profile shows around 190,000 clones, roughly 82% of them singletons. The sequenced sample consisted of peripheral blood. The receptors shown here come from a human donor in a cohort sampled during active COVID-19.

The chain employs TRBV20-1 and TRBJ2-5; no clear D. CDR1 DFQATT and CDR2 SNEGSKA come from the germline V gene (reference sequence). CDR3 size: 10 residues. The V end was cut by 6 bases, the J end by 1 base, with 3 bases between. The CDR3 reads CSALQETQYF. In DNA, the CDR3 is TGCAGTGCCCTCCAAGAGACCCAGTACTTC.

The rearrangement links TRBV10-3 to TRBJ1-5, with TRBD1 identical over 8 bases. V was clipped by 10 bases and J by 3 bases; unmatched bases: 5. The germline V gene has CDR1 ENHRY and CDR2 SYGVKD. The CDR3 runs 13 residues. The CDR3 DNA is TGTGCCACCAACAGGGGGAACAATCAGCCCCAGCATTTT. Amino acid sequence: CATNRGNNQPQHF.

The chain joins TRBV25-1 to TRBJ1-4; D is unresolved. This CDR3 contains 17 residues. Germline lookup yields CDR1 MGHDK and CDR2 SYGVNS. V dropped 1 base and J dropped 4 bases, with 16 bases sitting between them. Written as DNA, the CDR3 is TGTGCCAGCAGTGAATCTTTTTCCCGGGTATATAATGAAAAACTGTTTTTT. It yields the protein CASSESFSRVYNEKLFF.

The gene calls are TRBV7-2 and TRBJ2-7, with 7 nucleotides matching TRBD2. The CDR3 length is 15 residues. V was pared by 4 bases and J by 0 bases, with 6 bases of the junction left unmatched. Germline loops: CDR1 SGHTA, CDR2 FQGNSA. The CDR3, as DNA: TGTGCCAGCAGCTGGGCTAGCGGAAGCTCCTACGAGCAGTACTTC. Protein product: CASSWASGSSYEQYF.

The V and J genes are TRBV5-6 and TRBJ2-7; 7 bases are shared with TRBD1. The CDR3 sequence is 15 residues long. Germline loops: CDR1 SGHDT, CDR2 YYEEEE. Germline trimming cut 0 bases from V and 4 bases from J; bases unmatched to any gene: 7. CDR3 region: CASSLARGRGYEQYF. CDR3 sequence (DNA): TGTGCCAGCAGCTTGGCTCGTGGCAGGGGGTACGAGCAGTACTTC.

This chain joins TRBV3-1 (or the pseudogene TRBV3-2) and TRBJ1-1, with D unclear. Germline V CDR1 and CDR2: LGHDT, YNNKEL (reference sequence). Trimming cost V 6 bases and J 0 bases, with 11 bases left between them. The CDR3 covers 14 residues. The CDR3 bases are TGTGCCAGCAGACCCTATTCAATGAACACTGAAGCTTTCTTT. Translated, it gives CASRPYSMNTEAFF.

This clone was seen a single time. This chain links TRBV11-2 with TRBJ1-5; a possible D gene is TRBD1 (5 bases). This CDR3 has 15 amino acids. V shed 0 bases and J shed 4 bases, with 10 bases lying between them. The germline V gene has CDR1 SGHAT and CDR2 FQNNGV. The chain's CDR3 is CASSLEGRVNQPQHF. The CDR3 DNA is TGTGCCAGCAGCTTAGAGGGCAGGGTTAATCAGCCCCAGCATTTT.

The CDR3 loop is CASSQFLAGVGELFF. In nucleotides, the CDR3 is TGTGCCAGCAGCCAATTTCTAGCGGGGGTCGGGGAGCTGTTTTTT. The chain carries TRBV3-1 (or the pseudogene TRBV3-2) and TRBJ2-2; 10 bases are shared with TRBD2. CDR3 length equals 15 residues. The V segment lost 2 bases and the J segment 7 bases; nucleotides outside the gene matches: 4. Germline loops: CDR1 LGHDT, CDR2 YNNKEL (reference sequence).

CDR3 DNA sequence: TGTGCCAGCAGCGTTGGGGCGGGAGGGTCCTACTACAATGAGCAGTTCTTC. Encoded protein: CASSVGAGGSYYNEQFF. The rearrangement joins TRBV9 to TRBJ2-1, with 9 bases identical to TRBD2. Unmatched junction bases numbered 9, after V lost 2 bases and J lost 3 bases. The length of the CDR3 is 17 residues. Germline V gives CDR1 SGDLS, CDR2 YYNGEE.

The chain has TRBV18 and TRBJ2-5, with a possible D match to TRBD1 (5 bases). CDR1 and CDR2 (germline): KGHSH, LQKENI. The CDR3 length is 13 residues. Trimming cost V 5 bases and J 2 bases, with 9 bases left between them. Here the CDR3 reads CASSRGSQETQYF. CDR3 DNA: TGTGCCAGCTCAAGGGGATCTCAAGAGACCCAGTACTTC.

This rearrangement joins TRBV19 to TRBJ1-4; D possibly corresponds to TRBD1 (5 bases). The CDR3 extends over 17 amino acids. Germline loops: CDR1 LNHDA, CDR2 SQIVND (reference sequence). The V and J ends lost 5 bases and 5 bases respectively, with 21 bases between them. The CDR3 region has the DNA TGTGCCAGTAGTGCTACAGGCCGGGAGAGAGAAAATGAAAAACTGTTTTTT. Protein product: CASSATGRERENEKLFF. The whole variable domain, filled in from reference TRBV19 and TRBJ1-4, reads DGGITQSPKYLFRKEGQNVTLSCEQNLNHDAMYWYRQDPGQGLRLIYYSQIVNDFQKGDIAEGYSVSREKKESFPLTVTSAQKNPTAFYLCASSATGRERENEKLFFGSGTQLSVL.

This chain uses TRBV19 with TRBJ2-3; a weak D match, TRBD2 (6 bases). The CDR3 contains 11 residues. Germline V lookup: CDR1 LNHDA, CDR2 SQIVND (reference sequence). Trimming removed 6 bases from V and 6 bases from J, with 7 bases in between. This CDR3 is CASRGGDTQYF. In DNA, the CDR3 is TGTGCCAGTAGAGGAGGGGATACGCAGTATTTT.

V is TRBV15 and J is TRBJ1-6, with 9 bases fitting TRBD1. CDR1 is LNHNV and CDR2 is YYDKDF in the germline V gene (reference sequence). The CDR3 sequence is 17 residues long. V lost 0 bases and J lost 9; bases outside the gene matches: 9. The CDR3 sequence is CATSRDRPGQGGSPLHF. The CDR3 DNA follows: TGTGCCACCAGCAGAGATCGACCGGGACAGGGTGGTTCACCCCTCCACTTT.

The chain recombines TRBV7-6 with TRBJ2-5, with unresolved D. Germline CDR1 and CDR2: SGHVS and FNYEAQ. The CDR3 loop spans 12 amino acids. Trimming pared 4 bases from V and 2 bases from J, leaving 5 bases between. CDR3 residues: CASSSYQETQYF. Written as DNA, the CDR3 is TGTGCCAGCAGCTCGTATCAAGAGACCCAGTACTTC. Drawing the rest from reference TRBV7-6 and TRBJ2-5, the complete variable domain is GAGVSQSPRYKVTKRGQDVALRCDPISGHVSLYWYRQALGQGPEFLTYFNYEAQQDKSGLPNDRFSAERPEGSISTLTIQRTEQRDSAMYRCASSSYQETQYFGPGTRLLVL.

V and J are TRBV7-2 and TRBJ1-4, with 7 bases that match TRBD1. The CDR3 is 15 amino acids. Looked up from germline, CDR1 is SGHTA and CDR2 is FQGNSA. J lost 3 bases, V lost 3 bases, and 4 bases had no gene match. The CDR3 coding sequence is TGTGCCAGCAGCTTCCGGGACAGCGCTAATGAAAAACTGTTTTTT. The encoded protein is CASSFRDSANEKLFF.

The V gene is TRBV30, the J gene TRBJ2-1; D not resolved. V was cut by 2 bases and J by 6 bases, with 11 bases left in between. Per the germline V gene, CDR1 is GTSNPN and CDR2 is SVGIG (reference sequence). This CDR3 region has 13 residues. This chain's CDR3 is CAWSMASGNEQFF. The CDR3 DNA reads TGTGCCTGGAGTATGGCTTCTGGCAATGAGCAGTTCTTC. The complete variable domain, with remaining parts taken from reference TRBV30 and TRBJ2-1, reads SQTIHQWPATLVQPVGSPLSLECTVEGTSNPNLYWYRQAAGRGLQLLFYSVGIGQISSEVPQNLSASRPQDRQFILSSKKLLLSDSGFYLCAWSMASGNEQFFGPGTRLTVL.

This rearrangement joins TRBV19 to TRBJ2-7; 9 nucleotides align to TRBD2. The CDR3 covers 14 residues. Losses at the gene ends were 8 bases for V and 0 bases for J; bases not matched to a gene: 5. CDR1 LNHDA and CDR2 SQIVND come from the germline V gene (reference sequence). CDR3: CASGASGASYEQYF. CDR3 nucleotides: TGTGCCAGTGGGGCTAGCGGGGCCTCCTACGAGCAGTACTTC.

This chain connects TRBV21-1 to TRBJ2-1; the table's D call, TRBD2, has no DNA check behind it. TRBV21-1 is given as a pseudogene. This CDR3 has 16 residues. Written as DNA, the CDR3 is TGTGCCAGCAGCTTTAAGCGGGAGGGCCCATACAATGAGCAGTTCTTC. Its translation: CASSFKREGPYNEQFF.

This clone occurred once. The chain employs TRBV7-9 and TRBJ2-1; TRBD1 aligns across 8 bases. The CDR3 length is 12 residues. V was clipped by 3 bases and J by 10 bases; unmatched bases: 2. Germline CDR1 is SEHNR and CDR2 is FQNEAQ (reference sequence). CDR3 coding DNA: TGTGCCAGCAGCTTCGGGACAGGCGAGCAGTTCTTC. It is translated as CASSFGTGEQFF.

The rearrangement joins TRBV14 to TRBJ2-1; possible D gene TRBD1, 5 bases. Trimming left V 6 bases short and J 0 bases short, with 15 bases between. Germline CDR1 SGHDN, CDR2 FVKESK. The CDR3 covers 16 residues. The DNA of the CDR3 is TGTGCCAGCAGGTACCGACAGCAGAGCTCCTACAATGAGCAGTTCTTC. Residues: CASRYRQQSSYNEQFF. Full variable domain (missing parts from reference TRBV14 and TRBJ2-1): EAGVTQFPSHSVIEKGQTVTLRCDPISGHDNLYWYRRVMGKEIKFLLHFVKESKQDESGMPNNRFLAERTGGTYSTLKVQPAELEDSGVYFCASRYRQQSSYNEQFFGPGTRLTVL.

The rearrangement links TRBV25-1 to TRBJ2-2; perhaps TRBD2 as D (5 bases). The V gene lost 1 base and the J gene lost 3 bases, with 9 bases spanning the gap. The CDR3 spans 15 residues. Germline CDR1 MGHDK, CDR2 SYGVNS. CDR3 residues: CASSEWAGDTGELFF. Written as DNA, the CDR3 is TGTGCCAGCAGTGAATGGGCGGGTGACACCGGGGAGCTGTTTTTT.

This clone was found a few times. The genes are TRBV5-1 and TRBJ2-7; TRBD1 matches 9 bases. The J segment lost 6 bases and the V segment lost 7 bases, leaving 2 bases of the junction unmatched. The CDR3 runs 11 residues. Germline assignment: CDR1 SGHRS and CDR2 YFSETQ. This CDR3 reads CASRQGGEQYF. CDR3 DNA: TGCGCCAGCCGACAGGGGGGCGAGCAGTACTTC.

J is TRBJ1-1 and V is TRBV23-1; TRBD1 aligns across 7 bases. TRBV23-1 is an ORF; its function is uncertain. With V trimmed by 2 bases and J by 13 bases, 22 bases remained unmatched. The CDR3 contains 17 residues. The CDR3 nucleotides read TGCGCCAGCAGTCAAATTCCAAACAGGGGCCGAACACTGACCATTTTCTTT. It is translated as CASSQIPNRGRTLTIFF.

The chain joins TRBV27 to TRBJ2-2, with D perhaps TRBD2 (6 bases). The CDR3 sequence is 15 residues long. The germline V gene has CDR1 MNHEY and CDR2 SMNVEV (reference sequence). The V gene lost 6 bases and the J gene lost 8 bases, with 19 bases spanning the gap. Here the CDR3 reads CASRPRDWGRGELFF. In DNA form, the CDR3 reads TGTGCCAGCAGACCTCGGGACTGGGGGAGAGGGGAGCTGTTTTTT.